These 16 T cell receptor beta chains were sequenced from one sample in a study of cytomegalovirus exposure and HLA in healthy donors (dated by TCRdb to about 2017). To prepare the library, the immunoSEQ multiplex PCR assay was applied. For the multiplex PCR, a mixture combining 60 forward primers for TCR Vbeta segments and 13 reverse primers for TCR Jbeta segments was used. The source is immuneACCESS, and TCRdb retained only in-frame sequences with V and J called. Part of the clones is not carried over; for the studies checked, unresolved V genes explain less than half of this, and the remainder is unexplained. This sample lists tens of thousands of clones; about 67% were detected once. The top ten constitute approximately 10% of the sample. Sequenced material: PBMCs. All receptors come from a human donor in good health.

The chain joins TRBV5-1 to TRBJ2-4, with D perhaps TRBD1 (5 bases). The CDR3 extends over 16 amino acids. V was shortened by 0 bases and J by 9 bases, with 19 bases between the two germline ends. The germline CDR1 and CDR2 sequences are SGHRS and YFSETQ. In nucleotides, the CDR3 is TGCGCCAGCAGCTTGGTAACAGGCGCAGACCTGGGCATTCAGTACTTC. Protein sequence: CASSLVTGADLGIQYF.

The chain recombines TRBV11-2 with TRBJ1-1; maybe TRBD1 (6 bases). Germline CDR1 is SGHAT and CDR2 is FQNNGV. V lost 5 bases, J lost 5 bases, and 18 bases lay in between. This CDR3 comprises 15 residues. The CDR3 protein is CASSLFRTVKTEAFF. DNA of the CDR3: TGTGCCAGCAGCCTATTCCGGACAGTAAAGACTGAAGCTTTCTTT.

This clone was counted a single time. The chain employs TRBV28 and TRBJ1-2; D gene uncertain. The CDR3 loop spans 13 amino acids. With 5 bases removed from V and 8 bases from J, the gap between germline ends came to 15 bases. CDR1 and CDR2 (germline): MDHEN, SYDVKM. CDR3 coding DNA: TGTGCCAGCAGTCCCCCGGGGTATCGGGGCTACACCTTC. It is translated as CASSPPGYRGYTF.

The chain employs TRBV5-1 and TRBJ2-3; D not resolved. Germline V CDR1 and CDR2: SGHRS, YFSETQ. The CDR3 extends over 14 amino acids. The V gene lost 2 bases and the J gene lost 6 bases, with 13 bases spanning the gap. Here the CDR3 reads CASSFQAIRDTQYF. The CDR3 coding sequence is TGCGCCAGCAGCTTTCAAGCGATTAGGGATACGCAGTATTTT.

The chain is built from TRBV9 and TRBJ2-1, with D possibly being TRBD2 (7 bases). V was cut by 0 bases and J by 3 bases, with 22 bases left in between. The germline CDR1 and CDR2 sequences are SGDLS and YYNGEE. The CDR3 length is 19 residues. The CDR3 region has the DNA TGTGCCAGCAGCGTAGAAGGGGATTGGCGGGGGCCTGACTACAATGAGCAGTTCTTC. Translation gives CASSVEGDWRGPDYNEQFF.

The rearrangement links TRBV27 to TRBJ1-5; D uncertain. The V gene's germline CDR1 is MNHEY and CDR2 SMNVEV (reference sequence). CDR3 length: 12 amino acids. The V and J ends lost 3 bases and 3 bases respectively, with 3 bases between them. The CDR3 nucleotides are TGTGCCAGCAGTTTCTACAATCAGCCCCAGCATTTT. Translated: CASSFYNQPQHF.

This clone came up a few times. The chain uses TRBV28 and TRBJ1-1; TRBD1 is a possible D gene (6 bases). Germline-derived CDR1 and CDR2 are MDHEN and SYDVKM. The V end lost 5 bases, the J end lost 0 bases, and 19 bases lay between the germline ends. CDR3 length equals 17 residues. The DNA for the CDR3 is TGTGCCAGCAGTCCCAGGGGCTTTGGTTCCATGAACACTGAAGCTTTCTTT. Its translation is CASSPRGFGSMNTEAFF. The full variable domain, in which reference TRBV28 and TRBJ1-1 provide the parts outside the CDR3, is DVKVTQSSRYLVKRTGEKVFLECVQDMDHENMFWYRQDPGLGLRLIYFSYDVKMKEKGDIPEGYSVSREKKERFSLILESASTNQTSMYLCASSPRGFGSMNTEAFFGQGTRLTVV.

The count of this clone is one. The chain uses TRBV2 and TRBJ2-5; D possibly corresponds to TRBD2 (5 bases). Trimming removed 7 bases from V and 5 bases from J, with 14 bases in between. This CDR3 is built from 13 residues. CDR1 SNHLY and CDR2 FYNNEI come from the germline V gene. CDR3 amino acids: CASKIGSRETQYF. In nucleotides, the CDR3 is TGTGCCAGCAAGATAGGGAGTCGGGAGACCCAGTACTTC.

V gene TRBV7-6 combines with J gene TRBJ2-1; D perhaps matches TRBD2 (5 bases). This CDR3 region has 16 residues. Germline CDR1 is SGHVS and CDR2 is FNYEAQ. V lost 0 bases, J lost 0 bases, and 9 bases lay in between. Here the CDR3 reads CASSLAQRSSYNEQFF. The CDR3 DNA follows: TGTGCCAGCAGCTTAGCGCAGCGGAGCTCCTACAATGAGCAGTTCTTC.

The CDR3 here is CASRPTGGREQYF. The CDR3 DNA follows: TGTGCCAGCAGACCGACAGGGGGAAGGGAGCAGTACTTC. The rearrangement links TRBV28 to TRBJ2-7, with 9 positions matching TRBD1. The CDR3 consists of 13 residues. The V segment lost 6 bases and the J segment 7 bases; nucleotides outside the gene matches: 7. Germline lookup yields CDR1 MDHEN and CDR2 SYDVKM.

This clone was counted a single time. This chain uses TRBV30 with TRBJ2-7; TRBD2 is a possible D gene (5 bases). CDR3 length equals 12 residues. The germline CDR1 and CDR2 sequences are GTSNPN and SVGIG (reference sequence). The V and J ends lost 7 bases and 4 bases respectively, with 14 bases between them. The CDR3 nucleotides read TGTGCCTACCGTTCCTCGGGATACGAGCAGTACTTC. It yields the protein CAYRSSGYEQYF.

This clone has just one count. The chain combines TRBV9 with TRBJ2-7; TRBD2 aligns across 7 bases. Germline CDR1 SGDLS, CDR2 YYNGEE. Trimming at V came to 2 bases and at J to 4 bases, leaving 9 bases not matched to a gene. This CDR3 is 15 amino acids long. The CDR3 protein is CASSVGGGQIYEQYF. The DNA of the CDR3 is TGTGCCAGCAGCGTTGGGGGAGGGCAAATTTACGAGCAGTACTTC.

V gene TRBV11-2 combines with J gene TRBJ2-7, with 9 bases that match TRBD1. J lost 1 base, V lost 5 bases, and 6 bases had no gene match. The CDR3 runs to 15 residues. Germline lookup yields CDR1 SGHAT and CDR2 FQNNGV. The CDR3 here is CASSPTGTGSYEQYF. Here the CDR3 DNA reads TGTGCCAGCAGCCCAACCGGGACAGGGTCCTACGAGCAGTACTTC.

This chain connects TRBV5-1 to TRBJ1-1, with D perhaps matching TRBD1 (5 bases). Deletions cut 4 bases from V and 0 bases from J, with 13 bases between. The CDR3 has 15 residues. CDR1 and CDR2 (germline): SGHRS, YFSETQ. DNA of the CDR3: TGCGCCAGCAGCCTCGCTCTACAGGTGAACACTGAAGCTTTCTTT. This codes for CASSLALQVNTEAFF. Full variable domain (remainder filled in from reference TRBV5-1 and TRBJ1-1): KAGVTQTPRYLIKTRGQQVTLSCSPISGHRSVSWYQQTPGQGLQFLFEYFSETQRNKGNFPGRFSGRQFSNSRSEMNVSTLELGDSALYLCASSLALQVNTEAFFGQGTRLTVV.

This clone is a singleton in its sample. This chain uses TRBV10-3 with TRBJ1-1, with TRBD1 identical over 7 bases. Germline values: CDR1 ENHRY, CDR2 SYGVKD. V gave up 2 bases and J gave up 6 bases; unmatched junction bases: 6. The CDR3 is 14 amino acids. The CDR3 nucleotides are TGTGCCATCAGTGAGAGGAGGGGGCCGTCTGAAGCTTTCTTT. This codes for CAISERRGPSEAFF.

This clone was seen only a few times. The chain joins TRBV5-6 to TRBJ2-3; 11 bases fit TRBD1. CDR1 and CDR2 from the germline V gene are SGHDT and YYEEEE. J was trimmed by 6 bases and V by 4 bases; bases with no gene match: 7. The length of the CDR3 is 15 residues. The CDR3 is CASSRDRGSSDTQYF. In DNA, the CDR3 is TGTGCCAGCAGCCGGGACAGGGGGTCGTCGGATACGCAGTATTTT.